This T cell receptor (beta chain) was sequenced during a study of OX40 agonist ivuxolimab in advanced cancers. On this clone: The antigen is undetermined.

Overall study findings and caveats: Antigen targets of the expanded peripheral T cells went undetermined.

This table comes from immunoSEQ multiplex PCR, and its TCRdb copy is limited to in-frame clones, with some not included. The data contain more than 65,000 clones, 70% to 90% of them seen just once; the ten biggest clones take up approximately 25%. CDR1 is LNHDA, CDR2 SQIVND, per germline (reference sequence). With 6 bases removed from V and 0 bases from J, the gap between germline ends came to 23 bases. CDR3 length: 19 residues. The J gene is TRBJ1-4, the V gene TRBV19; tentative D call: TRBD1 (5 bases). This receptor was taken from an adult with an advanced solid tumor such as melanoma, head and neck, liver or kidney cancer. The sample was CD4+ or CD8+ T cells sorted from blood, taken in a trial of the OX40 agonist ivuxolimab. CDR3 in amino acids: CASSRYIAGVGATNEKLFF. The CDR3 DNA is TGTGCCAGTAGCCGATACATTGCGGGGGTTGGGGCAACTAATGAAAAACTGTTTTTT.